This record looks at one TCR beta chain sequence and its context. The table came from immunoSEQ multiplex PCR; TCRdb's copy has only in-frame clones and leaves some out. This sample has 120,000 or so clones, with 80% to 95% found just once. This entry belongs to a study of control samples from healthy donors and cancer patients. The junction had 15 bases not matched to a gene; V was cut back by 5 bases and J by 2 bases. Germline-derived CDR1 and CDR2 are WSHSY and SAAADI. CDR3 length: 18 amino acids. The clonotype originates from a man aged 80 or over with head and neck cancer. The sequenced sample consisted of PBMCs. The genes are TRBV10-2 and TRBJ2-5, with 9 bases aligning to TRBD1. The CDR3, as DNA: TGCGCCAGCAGTCCGGGACAGGGTTTCGCATACAGACAAGAGACCCAGTACTTC. It is translated as CASSPGQGFAYRQETQYF.